The 6 T cell receptor beta chains presented below share a single source sample, sequenced in a study of naive and memory T cell subsets. An equimolar mix of two oligonucleotides served as the beta constant-region primer for TRBC1 and TRBC2. TCRdb processed the UMI-ligation and nested PCR reads anew with MiXCR; each CDR3 protein has one entry. The table records 130,000 to 150,000 distinct CDR3 sequences, about a sixth of them present only once. Sequencing input: naive CD4+ T cells from blood. The receptors originated from a human donor in good health.

This clonotype was observed a handful of times. V usage is TRBV20-1 and J usage is TRBJ1-5; a weak D match, TRBD1 (5 bases). V lost 4 bases to trimming and J lost 6 bases, with 16 bases between them. In germline, CDR1 is DFQATT, CDR2 SNEGSKA (reference sequence). This CDR3 comprises 14 residues. The CDR3 region has the DNA TGCAGTGCTACCCGACAGAGCCTTGTTCAGCCCCAGCATTTT. It translates to CSATRQSLVQPQHF.

The table lists this clonotype with a few counts. The chain couples TRBV29-1 to TRBJ1-2; D gene unclear. The CDR3 spans 14 residues. Germline V lookup: CDR1 SQVTM, CDR2 ANQGSEA. The CDR3 coding sequence is TGCTCTATAGTAGGCAGCTCGGCTAACTATGGCTACACCTTC. Residues: CSIVGSSANYGYTF.

This clonotype was seen a handful of times. The rearrangement links TRBV18 to TRBJ2-5, with TRBD2 matching 7 bases. J lost 0 bases, V lost 3 bases, and 10 bases had no gene match. Germline CDR1 and CDR2: KGHSH and LQKENI. This CDR3 has 17 residues. The CDR3 DNA reads as TGTGCCAGCTCACCGCCGGGGGGAACGGCCAACCAAGAGACCCAGTACTTC. This sequence encodes CASSPPGGTANQETQYF.

The V call is TRBV28, the J call TRBJ2-7; 9 bases are a match to TRBD2. Germline lookup yields CDR1 MDHEN and CDR2 SYDVKM. CDR3 length equals 14 residues. The CDR3 here is CATRRAGGSYEQYF. CDR3 nucleotides: TGTGCTACTCGGCGAGCGGGGGGCTCCTACGAGCAGTACTTC.

The V gene is TRBV24-1, the J gene TRBJ2-7, with 10 nucleotides matching TRBD2. V lost 8 bases to trimming and J lost 3 bases; unmatched junction nucleotides: 6. The length of the CDR3 is 14 residues. Germline CDR1 and CDR2: KGHDR and SFDVKD. The CDR3 sequence is CATNRTSGYYEQYF. The CDR3 bases are TGTGCCACCAACCGGACTAGCGGCTACTACGAGCAGTACTTC.

This clonotype was observed many times. The genes are TRBV7-6 and TRBJ2-7; D is possibly TRBD2 (5 bases). V was shortened by 4 bases and J by 4 bases, with 8 bases between the two germline ends. Per germline, CDR1 SGHVS and CDR2 FNYEAQ. The CDR3 is 12 amino acids. The CDR3 nucleotides are TGTGCCAGCAGCTCGGACTGGTACGAGCAGTACTTC. Protein: CASSSDWYEQYF.